Here is one T cell receptor beta chain with its context. Its antigen is undetermined. This specimen belongs to a study of cytomegalovirus exposure and HLA in healthy donors. Overall study context: Membership in the Caucasian-associated ancestry cluster was found for about four fifths of approximately 400 genotyped donors.

This PCR relied on a set of 60 Vbeta primers and 13 Jbeta primers. Clones were sequenced by immunoSEQ multiplex PCR, and TCRdb holds only the in-frame ones, with some missing. The sample shows 140,000 to 150,000 clones, around 80% of them seen only once. Study observations and caveats: Exclusion as indistinguishable affected some V segments, including TRBV6-2 and TRBV6-3. A reported reduction in N-insertions relative to the approximately 640-donor mean was seen in an Asian-associated ancestry cluster in a later analysis.

The V and J ends lost 6 bases and 7 bases respectively, with 18 bases between them. CDR3 length: 13 residues. Germline V gives CDR1 GTSNPN, CDR2 SVGIG (reference sequence). The chain combines TRBV30 with TRBJ1-1; D is unresolved. Sequenced input: PBMCs. The receptor comes from a woman in her 30s in good health and CMV-seronegative. Here the CDR3 DNA reads TGTGCCTGTGTGGAACAGCTATTATGTGAAGCTTTCTTT. Translating it yields CACVEQLLCEAFF.